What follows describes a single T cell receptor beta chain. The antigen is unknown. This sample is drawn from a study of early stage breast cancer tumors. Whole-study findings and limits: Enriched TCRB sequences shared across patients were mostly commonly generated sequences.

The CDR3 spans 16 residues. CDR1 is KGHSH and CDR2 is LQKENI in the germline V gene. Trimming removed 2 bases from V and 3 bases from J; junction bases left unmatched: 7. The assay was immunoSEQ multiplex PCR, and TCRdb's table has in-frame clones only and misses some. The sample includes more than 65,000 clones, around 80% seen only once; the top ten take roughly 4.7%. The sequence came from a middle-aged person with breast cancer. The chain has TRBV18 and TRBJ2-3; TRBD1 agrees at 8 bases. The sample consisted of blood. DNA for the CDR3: TGTGCCAGCTCACCAGGTGCAGGGGGCAAGACAGATACGCAGTATTTT. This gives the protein CASSPGAGGKTDTQYF.